This passage covers 2 T cell receptor beta chains from one sample sequenced in a study of OX40 agonist ivuxolimab in advanced cancers. Some clones are missing from TCRdb's copy, which holds only in-frame ones; the method was immunoSEQ multiplex PCR. This table has about 60,000 clones, 90% to 95% appearing once. The source material was CD4+ or CD8+ T cells sorted from blood, sampled in a trial of the OX40 agonist ivuxolimab. The receptors shown here come from an adult with an advanced solid tumor such as melanoma, head and neck, liver or kidney cancer.

V and J are TRBV19 and TRBJ1-5; D possibly corresponds to TRBD1 (6 bases). Trimming cost V 7 bases and J 4 bases, with 26 bases left between them. The germline V gene encodes CDR1 LNHDA and CDR2 SQIVND (reference sequence). The CDR3 is made up of 18 amino acids. CDR3 protein: CASTPSSETGRYNQPQHF. In DNA, the CDR3 is TGTGCCAGTACCCCCTCCTCGGAAACAGGGAGATATAATCAGCCCCAGCATTTT. Based on the CDR3 plus reference TRBV19 and TRBJ1-5, the full variable domain is DGGITQSPKYLFRKEGQNVTLSCEQNLNHDAMYWYRQDPGQGLRLIYYSQIVNDFQKGDIAEGYSVSREKKESFPLTVTSAQKNPTAFYLCASTPSSETGRYNQPQHFGDGTRLSIL.

This rearrangement joins TRBV9 to TRBJ2-6; D unclear. Trimming stripped 3 bases from V and 2 bases from J, with 6 bases between. The CDR3 spans 14 residues. Germline V gene sequence: CDR1 SGDLS, CDR2 YYNGEE. CDR3 nucleotide sequence: TGTGCCAGCAGCGCAGTAACTGGGGCCAACGTCCTGACTTTC. Translated, it gives CASSAVTGANVLTF. The full variable domain, its missing parts supplied by reference TRBV9 and TRBJ2-6, is DSGVTQTPKHLITATGQRVTLRCSPRSGDLSVYWYQQSLDQGLQFLIQYYNGEERAKGNILERFSAQQFPDLHSELNLSSLELGDSALYFCASSAVTGANVLTFGAGSRLTVL.